The 25 T cell receptor beta chains listed next were all sequenced from one sample in a study of blood T cells in healthy people across ages. Primed by a sample-barcoded 5' primer and a J-beta primer mix, a second PCR proceeded for 7 to 11 cycles. Via MiXCR, TCRdb re-called the 5' RACE reads, giving one row per CDR3 protein. This sample has 790,000 or so distinct CDR3 sequences, with around three fifths found just once. Sequenced: blood. The origin of the receptors is a man aged 40-55 years in good health.

The V gene is TRBV6-1, the J gene TRBJ2-7; D might be TRBD1 (6 bases). Between the trimmed V and J ends, which lost 3 bases and 6 bases, there was a span of 15 bases. This CDR3 spans 14 amino acids. Germline CDR1 reads MNHNS; CDR2 reads SASEGT. The CDR3 region has the DNA TGTGCCAGCAGTGAGGTTCAGGGGTTGGGCGAGCAGTACTTC. Its protein is CASSEVQGLGEQYF.

This chain uses TRBV12-3 or TRBV12-4 with TRBJ2-4; D assignment may be TRBD1 or TRBD2 (5 bases each). Trimming stripped 6 bases from V and 3 bases from J, with 15 bases between. The CDR3 consists of 15 residues. The CDR3 region has the DNA TGTGCCAGCAGCCCCGTCAAGGGGAGCAAAAACATTCAGTACTTC. It translates to CASSPVKGSKNIQYF.

This clonotype was observed a handful of times. This chain joins TRBV4-3 and TRBJ2-3; D is undetermined. The CDR3 contains 13 residues. Germline V gene lookup returns CDR1 LGHNA and CDR2 YSLEER. Trimming removed 0 bases from V and 8 bases from J, with 9 bases in between. CDR3 coding DNA: TGCGCCAGCAGCCAAGATCCGACCCTTACGCAGTATTTT. As protein: CASSQDPTLTQYF.

This clonotype has just a few counts. This chain uses TRBV7-3 with TRBJ2-1, with TRBD1 matching 8 bases. The germline V gene encodes CDR1 SGHTA and CDR2 FQGTGA. After removal of 4 bases from V and 8 bases from J, the junction contained 10 bases not matched to a gene. The CDR3 runs 15 residues. CDR3 nucleotides: TGTGCCAGCAGCTCGAAACAGGGGGTTAGGGATGAGCAGTTCTTC. The encoded protein is CASSSKQGVRDEQFF.

This sequence joins TRBV20-1 and TRBJ1-4, with 8 bases identical to TRBD1. V lost 6 bases to trimming and J lost 8 bases; unmatched junction nucleotides: 11. Germline V gene lookup returns CDR1 DFQATT and CDR2 SNEGSKA (reference sequence). The CDR3 is 14 amino acids. The CDR3: CSAQGATGVEKLFF. DNA of the CDR3: TGCAGTGCCCAGGGGGCGACAGGGGTAGAAAAACTGTTTTTT.

V is TRBV2 and J is TRBJ1-1; the D gene is possibly TRBD1 (6 bases). Trimming took 5 bases from V and 4 from J, leaving 14 bases between them. This CDR3 is built from 14 residues. CDR1 is SNHLY and CDR2 is FYNNEI in the germline V gene. In nucleotides, the CDR3 is TGTGCCAGCAGTTCAGGAGGACAGCCCACTGAAGCTTTCTTT. This sequence encodes CASSSGGQPTEAFF.

This clonotype has only a few counts. The chain links TRBV29-1 to TRBJ2-4; D possibly matches TRBD1 or TRBD2 (5 bases each). The CDR3 sequence is 11 residues long. The V gene lost 3 bases and the J gene lost 9 bases, with 9 bases spanning the gap. Germline lookup yields CDR1 SQVTM and CDR2 ANQGSEA. The DNA of the CDR3 is TGCAGCGTTGATTCAGGGACCATTCAGTACTTC. This sequence encodes CSVDSGTIQYF.

The V gene is TRBV6-1, the J gene TRBJ2-1; the match to TRBD2 covers 7 bases. J gave up 8 bases and V 7 bases, and 2 bases lay outside the gene matches. There are 11 residues in the CDR3. Germline CDR1 and CDR2: MNHNS and SASEGT. CDR3 nucleotide sequence: TGTGCCAGCAATCGGGGGGATGAGCAGTTCTTC. Its translation: CASNRGDEQFF.

DNA of the CDR3: TGTGCCAGCAGCTTAAAGCTAGCTGACACGCAGTATTTT. Its protein product is CASSLKLADTQYF. The gene calls are TRBV11-2 and TRBJ2-3, with D maybe TRBD2 (5 bases). The V and J ends lost 2 bases and 9 bases respectively, with 12 bases between them. The CDR3 totals 13 residues. Germline V gene sequence: CDR1 SGHAT, CDR2 FQNNGV.

The genes are TRBV6-6 and TRBJ2-1; a possible D gene is TRBD1 (6 bases). Trimming pared 6 bases from V and 4 bases from J, leaving 16 bases between. The CDR3 consists of 15 residues. CDR1 and CDR2 from the germline V gene are MNHNY and SVGAGI (reference sequence). The CDR3 spells CASSTTGFGYNEQFF. The CDR3, as DNA: TGTGCCAGCAGCACGACAGGATTTGGGTACAATGAGCAGTTCTTC.

This clonotype was observed at least ten times. V is TRBV5-1 and J is TRBJ2-5, with 7 bases identical to TRBD2. Trimming at V came to 3 bases and at J to 5 bases, leaving 7 bases not matched to a gene. Germline values: CDR1 SGHRS, CDR2 YFSETQ. The CDR3 spans 14 residues. The CDR3 DNA reads TGCGCCAGCAGCTCTACTAGCGAGGGGGAGACCCAGTACTTC. Residues: CASSSTSEGETQYF. The complete variable domain, with remaining parts taken from reference TRBV5-1 and TRBJ2-5, reads KAGVTQTPRYLIKTRGQQVTLSCSPISGHRSVSWYQQTPGQGLQFLFEYFSETQRNKGNFPGRFSGRQFSNSRSEMNVSTLELGDSALYLCASSSTSEGETQYFGPGTRLLVL.

The gene calls are TRBV4-3 and TRBJ2-5; D call uncertain. Germline V CDR1 and CDR2: LGHNA, YSLEER. The CDR3 covers 13 residues. The V end lost 2 bases, the J end lost 5 bases, and 9 bases lay between the germline ends. CDR3: CASSQNLMETQYF. The CDR3, as DNA: TGCGCCAGCAGCCAAAATCTAATGGAGACCCAGTACTTC.

As concerns this clonotype: A read error may explain this, as a much larger clone is one base away. The gene calls are TRBV29-1 and TRBJ2-1, with 8 bases lining up with TRBD2. This CDR3 comprises 12 residues. Germline assignment: CDR1 SQVTM and CDR2 ANQGSEA. Germline trimming cut 6 bases from V and 13 bases from J; bases unmatched to any gene: 11. In nucleotides, the CDR3 is TGCAGCGTGGGACTAGTTTCCGAGACCCAGTTCTTC. The encoded protein is CSVGLVSETQFF.

The rearrangement links TRBV5-1 to TRBJ2-7, with 7 nucleotides matching TRBD1. The J call is in doubt because the DNA end fits TRBJ2-4 better. The CDR3 has 14 residues. Germline CDR1 and CDR2: SGHRS and YFSETQ. CDR3 bases: TGCGCCAGCAGCTTGGGACAGGGAATAAACATTCAGTACTTC. Encoded protein: CASSLGQGINIQYF.

This clonotype was counted a few times. The chain has TRBV5-1 and TRBJ2-3, with D possibly matching TRBD2 (6 bases). The germline V gene has CDR1 SGHRS and CDR2 YFSETQ. The CDR3 covers 14 residues. V was clipped by 1 base and J by 6 bases, with 12 bases between them. DNA of the CDR3: TGCGCCAGCAGCTTGAGTGCGGGAATGGATACGCAGTATTTT. The encoded protein is CASSLSAGMDTQYF. The whole variable domain, remainder taken from reference TRBV5-1 and TRBJ2-3, is KAGVTQTPRYLIKTRGQQVTLSCSPISGHRSVSWYQQTPGQGLQFLFEYFSETQRNKGNFPGRFSGRQFSNSRSEMNVSTLELGDSALYLCASSLSAGMDTQYFGPGTRLTVL.

This clonotype has only a few counts. The chain has TRBV20-1 and TRBJ2-1; the D gene could be TRBD1 or TRBD2 (5 bases each). Trimming took off 3 bases at V and 0 bases at J, with 9 bases between the two ends. The CDR3 spans 14 residues. CDR1 is DFQATT, CDR2 SNEGSKA, per germline (reference sequence). CDR3 DNA sequence: TGCAGTGCTAGGGGTGGGGGCTCCTACAATGAGCAGTTCTTC. Translating it yields CSARGGGSYNEQFF.

This clonotype was recorded a few times. The J gene is TRBJ2-3, the V gene TRBV5-1, with D maybe TRBD2 (6 bases). This CDR3 is 13 amino acids long. Germline CDR1 reads SGHRS; CDR2 reads YFSETQ. The ends were cut back, 5 bases at V and 6 bases at J, with 13 bases in the middle. CDR3 sequence: CASRRRDDDTQYF. The CDR3 DNA is TGCGCCAGCAGACGGAGGGACGACGATACGCAGTATTTT.

This clonotype appeared a few times. J is TRBJ2-1 and V is TRBV20-1; 9 nucleotides match TRBD2. Unmatched junction bases numbered 3, after V lost 0 bases and J lost 3 bases. The CDR3 is made up of 15 amino acids. Germline CDR1 DFQATT, CDR2 SNEGSKA (reference sequence). The CDR3 region has the DNA TGCAGTGCTAGAGATTTAGCGGGAGACTACAATGAGCAGTTCTTC. Protein: CSARDLAGDYNEQFF.

This chain joins TRBV29-1 and TRBJ1-2; TRBD1 is a possible D gene (5 bases). V shed 0 bases and J shed 2 bases, with 13 bases lying between them. Germline CDR1 SQVTM, CDR2 ANQGSEA. The CDR3 has 15 residues. In nucleotides, the CDR3 is TGCAGCGTTGAAGATCTTCGGGAGGGGAACTATGGCTACACCTTC. As protein: CSVEDLREGNYGYTF.

The chain is built from TRBV11-2 and TRBJ1-4; D is possibly TRBD1 (5 bases). The germline V and J ends were trimmed by 1 base and 7 bases, with 13 bases remaining between them. This CDR3 is 15 amino acids long. CDR1 and CDR2 (germline): SGHAT, FQNNGV. The CDR3 nucleotides are TGTGCCAGCAGCTTAGCGGCAGGGAGGCGTGAAAAACTGTTTTTT. Translating gives CASSLAAGRREKLFF.

This clonotype showed up just a few times. A much larger clone sits a single nucleotide away, making a read error possible. The chain links TRBV29-1 to TRBJ2-6; D unresolved. The V gene's germline CDR1 is SQVTM and CDR2 ANQGSEA. The V and J ends lost 3 bases and 4 bases respectively, with 13 bases between them. This CDR3 is built from 15 residues. The CDR3 reads CSVDTPCAGANVLTF. CDR3 DNA sequence: TGCAGCGTTGACACCCCTTGCGCAGGGGCCAACGTCCTGACTTTC.

The chain joins TRBV27 to TRBJ1-4; 8 nucleotides align to TRBD1. The CDR3 loop spans 18 amino acids. V shed 6 bases, J shed 4 bases, and the junction held 16 bases outside the gene matches. CDR1 and CDR2 from the germline V gene are MNHEY and SMNVEV (reference sequence). The CDR3 loop reads CASRPTGGPASYNEKLFF. Written as DNA, the CDR3 is TGTGCCAGCAGGCCTACAGGGGGGCCGGCCAGTTATAATGAAAAACTGTTTTTT.

This clonotype has just a few counts. The chain is built from TRBV19 and TRBJ2-7; tentative D call: TRBD1 (6 bases). CDR3 length equals 15 residues. V dropped 5 bases and J dropped 0 bases, with 14 bases sitting between them. Germline CDR1 and CDR2: LNHDA and SQIVND (reference sequence). The CDR3 DNA is TGTGCCAGTAGTCTCCACGGACAGACCTCCTACGAGCAGTACTTC. This gives the protein CASSLHGQTSYEQYF. Filled out from reference TRBV19 and TRBJ2-7, the complete variable domain reads DGGITQSPKYLFRKEGQNVTLSCEQNLNHDAMYWYRQDPGQGLRLIYYSQIVNDFQKGDIAEGYSVSREKKESFPLTVTSAQKNPTAFYLCASSLHGQTSYEQYFGPGTRLTVT.

The V gene is TRBV5-1, the J gene TRBJ1-2; 7 bases agree with TRBD1. V was clipped by 4 bases and J by 5 bases; unmatched bases: 14. The CDR3 runs 16 residues. Germline V lookup: CDR1 SGHRS, CDR2 YFSETQ. CDR3 DNA sequence: TGCGCCAGCAGCCAGACAGGGTCGATCTCTTTGTATGGCTACACCTTC. It translates to CASSQTGSISLYGYTF.

Of note for this clonotype: Sequence at one end of the junction differs from germline and may be a read error. V and J are TRBV7-7 and TRBJ2-2; D possibly corresponds to TRBD1 (5 bases). CDR1 and CDR2 (germline): SSHAT, FNYEAQ (reference sequence). The CDR3 has 18 amino acids. The CDR3: CASSLDAVAGKSTGELFF. The DNA of the CDR3 is TGTGCTAGCAGCTTAGATGCAGTGGCAGGGAAGAGCACCGGGGAGCTGTTTTTT.